This T cell receptor beta chain is from a study of blood T cell repertoires in COVID-19. Study background: PBMCs, B-cell-depleted T cells, or T cells were the source of the cDNA or gDNA that made up the material.

CDR1 is KGHSH, CDR2 LQKENI, per germline. This CDR3 comprises 13 residues. V shed 3 bases and J shed 2 bases, with 7 bases lying between them. Assignments of participants to cohorts depended upon their own reported clinical history. Resolution of symptoms, clearance, or two negative PCRs was present in recovered Cohort 3 donors. Clones were read by immunoSEQ multiplex PCR, and TCRdb kept only the in-frame ones, dropping some. The profile shows 400,000 to 450,000 clones, 85% to 90% of them singletons. Sequenced input: PBMCs or T cells enriched from blood (not recorded which). This sequence joins TRBV18 and TRBJ2-5; D not resolved. The sequence came from a young man who had recovered from COVID-19. CDR3 sequence (DNA): TGTGCCAGCTCACCTAACAGTCAAGAGACCCAGTACTTC. Its translation is CASSPNSQETQYF.